This T cell receptor beta chain was captured by sequencing in a study of control samples from healthy donors and cancer patients. Some clones are missing from TCRdb's copy, which holds only in-frame ones; the method was immunoSEQ multiplex PCR. The sample holds approximately 44,000 clones, approximately 70% seen once. The V end lost 6 bases, the J end lost 9 bases, and 11 bases lay between the germline ends. The CDR3 sequence is 12 residues long. Germline assignment: CDR1 SGHNT and CDR2 YENEEA. Source material: formalin-fixed, paraffin-embedded tissue. The receptor was derived from a male donor with melanoma. The J gene is TRBJ2-2, the V gene TRBV11-3; unclear D gene. The CDR3 DNA follows: TGTGCCAGCAGTGCTTTGGGCCGGGAGCTGTTTTTT. It encodes CASSALGRELFF.